This T cell receptor (beta chain) was captured in a study of shared clonotypes between healthy human individuals. Libraries were prepared by immunoSEQ multiplex PCR; TCRdb keeps only in-frame clonotypes and omits some of them. The table has approximately 350,000 clones, about 96% seen once. Concerning this clone: Its antigen remains unknown. At the DNA level, this CDR3 is encoded by other sequences in the same sample as well.

Study results and limitations: Memory subsets generally showed lower estimated richness than naive subsets. Only a few donors were included, so the genetic and exposure-history diversity represented was limited.

Germline V gene sequence: CDR1 KGHSH, CDR2 LQKENI. This CDR3 contains 13 residues. Trimming took off 3 bases at V and 1 base at J, with 4 bases between the two ends. The receptor's source is a man under 40 in good health. V and J are TRBV18 and TRBJ1-5; unclear D gene. The sequencing input was memory CD8+ T cells sorted from blood. Subset meaning: CD45RO+ cells pooled with CCR7-negative TemRA cells. The CDR3 DNA is TGTGCCAGCTCACCGGACAGCAATCAGCCCCAGCATTTT. Residues: CASSPDSNQPQHF.